This T cell receptor (delta chain) was recorded in a study of gamma-delta chains in newborns, infants, children. CDR3 length equals 19 residues. CDR1 is TVYSNPD and CDR2 is GDNSRS in the germline V gene (reference sequence). J was trimmed by 3 bases and V by 4 bases; bases with no gene match: 13. TCRdb reanalyzed the reads using CATT. The sample has 14,000 to 15,000 delta-chain clones; less than 9.5% are singletons. The receptor was derived from a child who was a newborn, infant or young child, either healthy, febrile or measles-vaccinated (not recorded which). The V gene is TRDV3, the J gene TRDJ3; TRDD3 matches at 12 bases. Sequenced input: blood. CDR3 in amino acids: CASKGTGGYRGWDTRQMFF. Written as DNA, the CDR3 is TGTGCCTCCAAGGGCACTGGGGGATACCGCGGCTGGGACACCCGACAGATGTTTTTC.